This TCR beta chain was sequenced in a study of early T cells in non-severe SARS-CoV-2 infection. Trimming left V 2 bases short and J 7 bases short, with 15 bases between. This CDR3 is built from 15 residues. This clonotype was observed many times. TCRdb re-analysed the 5' RACE reads in MiXCR, keeping a single row per CDR3 protein. The table has about 67,000 distinct CDR3 sequences, roughly 11% seen once. The sequence came from an adult who was a healthcare worker with PCR-confirmed SARS-CoV-2 infection or an uninfected control (not recorded which). V and J are TRBV12-3 or TRBV12-4 and TRBJ2-1; unclear D gene. The material sequenced was whole blood. Here the CDR3 DNA reads TGTGCCAGCAGTTTACCAGATTATAGGGTAAATGAGCAGTTCTTC. Protein: CASSLPDYRVNEQFF.